This TCR beta chain was sequenced for a study of cytomegalovirus exposure and HLA in healthy donors. Findings and limits, study-wide: Reported performance of the classifier showed diagnosis of cytomegalovirus status with high specificity and sensitivity. Testing in vitro showed a few CMV-associated chains specific for CMV antigens. Overall, roughly 150 TCR beta chains were annotated as cytomegalovirus-associated.

About this clone: Its specificity is not known.

TCRdb's table, derived via immunoSEQ multiplex PCR, lists solely in-frame clones and lacks some. The data show about 170,000 clones, approximately 89% seen once. The CDR3 loop spans 19 amino acids. Germline values: CDR1 GTSNPN, CDR2 SVGIG (reference sequence). V dropped 2 bases and J dropped 3; count of bases not matched to a gene: 21. Sequenced: PBMCs. The rearrangement uses TRBV30 and TRBJ2-7; TRBD1 agrees at 8 bases. The TCR sequence derives from a woman aged 18-29 years in good health and CMV-seropositive. CDR3 in amino acids: CAWSLNPRPKDRVYYEQYF. For the CDR3, the DNA is TGTGCCTGGAGTCTAAACCCACGCCCGAAGGACAGGGTATACTACGAGCAGTACTTC. Based on the CDR3 plus reference TRBV30 and TRBJ2-7, the full variable domain is SQTIHQWPATLVQPVGSPLSLECTVEGTSNPNLYWYRQAAGRGLQLLFYSVGIGQISSEVPQNLSASRPQDRQFILSSKKLLLSDSGFYLCAWSLNPRPKDRVYYEQYFGPGTRLTVT.